Many counts were recorded for the clone carrying this T cell receptor (beta chain). From the 5' RACE reads, TCRdb called clonotypes with MiXCR, one entry per CDR3 protein. Among around 24,000 distinct CDR3 sequences, about 7.2% were seen once, and the ten largest hold over 11%. The sample belongs to a study of spatial heterogeneity in lung cancer. Time point in this sample: sample taken at primary tumor resection. Per the germline V gene, CDR1 is SGHRS and CDR2 is YFSETQ. This CDR3 spans 11 amino acids. The V end lost 5 bases, the J end lost 8 bases, and 10 bases lay between the germline ends. The material was PBMCs, obtained at surgery. This receptor was identified in a male donor with early-stage non-small cell lung cancer. The chain has TRBV5-1 and TRBJ1-1; TRBD1 is a possible D gene (6 bases). CDR3 sequence (DNA): TGCGCCAGCAGAGGGGGAATGGAAGCTTTCTTT. It translates to CASRGGMEAFF. The entire variable domain, with the rest obtained from reference TRBV5-1 and TRBJ1-1, is as follows: KAGVTQTPRYLIKTRGQQVTLSCSPISGHRSVSWYQQTPGQGLQFLFEYFSETQRNKGNFPGRFSGRQFSNSRSEMNVSTLELGDSALYLCASRGGMEAFFGQGTRLTVV.